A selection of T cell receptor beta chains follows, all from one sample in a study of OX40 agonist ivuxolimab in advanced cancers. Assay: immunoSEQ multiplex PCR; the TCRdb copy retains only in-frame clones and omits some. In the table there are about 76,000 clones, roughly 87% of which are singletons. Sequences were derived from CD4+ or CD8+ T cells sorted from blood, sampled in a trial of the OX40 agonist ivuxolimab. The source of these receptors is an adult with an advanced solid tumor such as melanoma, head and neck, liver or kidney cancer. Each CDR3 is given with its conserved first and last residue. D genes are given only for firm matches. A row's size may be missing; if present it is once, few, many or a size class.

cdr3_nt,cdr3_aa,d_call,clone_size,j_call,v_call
TGCGCCAGCAGCTGGAGCGGGTCTTCAGATACGCAGTATTTT,CASSWSGSSDTQYF,.,.,TRBJ2-3,TRBV5-1
TGTGCCAGCACCCTCAGACAGGGGAACACTGAAGCTTTCTTT,CASTLRQGNTEAFF,TRBD1,.,TRBJ1-1,TRBV11-1
TGTGCCAGCAGCCAAGACCCTCAGGGAGGCACTGAAGCTTTCTTT,CASSQDPQGGTEAFF,.,.,TRBJ1-1,TRBV4-2
TGTGCCAGCGAACGAATGAACACTGAAGCTTTCTTT,CASERMNTEAFF,.,.,TRBJ1-1,TRBV11-1
TGTGCCAGCAGCGTAGACAGGGGCGAAGCTTTCTTT,CASSVDRGEAFF,TRBD1,.,TRBJ1-1,TRBV9
TGTGCCAGCAGCCCAGCCGCCTTTCTAGGGCTCTCCTACGAGCAGTACTTC,CASSPAAFLGLSYEQYF,.,.,TRBJ2-7,TRBV4-2
TGTGCCAGCAGTGAAGTTCCCAGGGTTGGCACTGAAGCTTTCTTT,CASSEVPRVGTEAFF,.,.,TRBJ1-1,TRBV6-1
TGTGCCAGCAGCCCCGGACTAGCGGGAGGTTTTAATGAGCAGTTCTTC,CASSPGLAGGFNEQFF,TRBD2,once,TRBJ2-1,TRBV7-3
TGTGCCAGCAGCCCCGGGGGCACCCCACGCGAGCAGTTCTTC,CASSPGGTPREQFF,.,.,TRBJ2-1,TRBV7-3
TGTGCCAGCAGCGTAGGGGCCTTTAGCTCCTACGAGCAGTACTTC,CASSVGAFSSYEQYF,.,.,TRBJ2-7,TRBV9
TGTGCCAGCAGCTCCGGGGGCTTGAACACTGAAGCTTTCTTT,CASSSGGLNTEAFF,.,.,TRBJ1-1,TRBV28
TGTGCCAGCACCCCTAGCGGTAGCACAGATACGCAGTATTTT,CASTPSGSTDTQYF,TRBD2,.,TRBJ2-3,TRBV9
TGCGCCAGCAGCTTCGCGCCTGTTGGGACAGGGGGCCAGCCCCAGCATTTT,CASSFAPVGTGGQPQHF,TRBD1,.,TRBJ1-5,TRBV5-1
TGTGCCAGCAGCTCGTTAGCGGGGGCTCTAAGGAATGAGCAGTTCTTC,CASSSLAGALRNEQFF,TRBD2,.,TRBJ2-1,TRBV7-3
TGTGCCAGCAGCTTGCGGGAGGGTTCGACAGATACGCAGTATTTT,CASSLREGSTDTQYF,TRBD2,.,TRBJ2-3,TRBV11-3
TGTGCCAGCAGCTCCTTCGGGACTAGCGGGGGAACAGATACGCAGTATTTT,CASSSFGTSGGTDTQYF,TRBD2,.,TRBJ2-3,TRBV7-2
TGTGCCAGCAGTGGAGCTAACTATGGCTACACCTTC,CASSGANYGYTF,.,.,TRBJ1-2,TRBV28
TGTGCCAGCAGTGAACTAGCGGGAGGGGCAGATACGCAGTATTTT,CASSELAGGADTQYF,TRBD2,.,TRBJ2-3,TRBV2
TGTGCCAGCAGGGGACACCGGAACACTGAAGCTTTCTTT,CASRGHRNTEAFF,.,few,TRBJ1-1,TRBV14
TGTGCCAGTAGTATCCGACCCTTATCGAATAGCAATCAGCCCCAGCATTTT,CASSIRPLSNSNQPQHF,.,.,TRBJ1-5,TRBV19
TGTGCCAGCTCACCAGCAAATCAGCCCCAGCATTTT,CASSPANQPQHF,.,.,TRBJ1-5,TRBV18
TGCGCCAGCAACCGGGACAGGATGAACACCGGGGAGCTGTTTTTT,CASNRDRMNTGELFF,TRBD1,.,TRBJ2-2,TRBV5-1
TGCGCCAGCAGCCACGCAGGACGTTCTTTCGACACAGATACGCAGTATTTT,CASSHAGRSFDTDTQYF,.,.,TRBJ2-3,TRBV4-3
TGCGCCAGCAGCTCGACGAGCTCCTATAATTCACCCCTCCACTTT,CASSSTSSYNSPLHF,.,.,TRBJ1-6,TRBV5-1
TGTGCCAGCAGCTCCTTAACGGGGAGCGGCTACACCTTC,CASSSLTGSGYTF,.,.,TRBJ1-2,TRBV14
TGTGCCAGCAGTTACTCAGGGGGGGCTGGAAACACCATATATTTT,CASSYSGGAGNTIYF,.,.,TRBJ1-3,TRBV6-5
TGTGCCAGCAGCCCCGGGACAGGGGCACCGGGGAGACTGTTTTTT,CASSPGTGAPGRLFF,TRBD1,few,TRBJ1-4,TRBV7-9
TGTGCCAGCAGCGTAGACAGGGGTGACACTGAAGCTTTCTTT,CASSVDRGDTEAFF,TRBD1,.,TRBJ1-1,TRBV7-9
TGCGCCAGCAGCACTGTCCCAGCGGGATGGCCCGGGGAGCTGTTTTTT,CASSTVPAGWPGELFF,TRBD2,.,TRBJ2-2,TRBV5-1
TGTGCCAGCAGCTTGCTGGGGTTGAACACTGAAGCTTTCTTT,CASSLLGLNTEAFF,.,.,TRBJ1-1,TRBV5-6
TGCAGCGCGGCGGGGCTAGCGGAACACCTCCCCGACGATGAGCAGTTCTTC,CSAAGLAEHLPDDEQFF,TRBD2,.,TRBJ2-1,TRBV29-1
TGTGCCAGTAGTATCCTAGGAGGCCAGGGCTACGAGCAGTACTTC,CASSILGGQGYEQYF,.,.,TRBJ2-7,TRBV19
TGTGCCAGGAGTGGGCCGGGGCGGTTGAACACTGAAGCTTTCTTT,CARSGPGRLNTEAFF,.,once,TRBJ1-1,TRBV6-5
TGTGCCAGCAGTGAAATCGTTGGGGGATCCCGGTCGAGGGGCTACACCTTC,CASSEIVGGSRSRGYTF,.,.,TRBJ1-2,TRBV6-1
TGTGCCAGCAGTTTCGGACAGGGCGGGTACGAGCAGTACTTC,CASSFGQGGYEQYF,TRBD1,.,TRBJ2-7,TRBV6-6
TGTGCCAGCAGCTTCGGTAGCGGCCGGGCCGGGGAGCTGTTTTTT,CASSFGSGRAGELFF,.,few,TRBJ2-2,TRBV11-2
TGTGCCAGCAGACTGGGACAGGGTGGCTACGAGCAGTACTTC,CASRLGQGGYEQYF,TRBD1,.,TRBJ2-7,TRBV28
TGTGCCAGCAGCGCCGGGGCCGGGGGCTCCTACAATGAGCAGTTCTTC,CASSAGAGGSYNEQFF,.,.,TRBJ2-1,TRBV7-3
TGTGCCAGCAGAACCCCCAGGGGGCTTGGCACTGAAGCTTTCTTT,CASRTPRGLGTEAFF,TRBD1,.,TRBJ1-1,TRBV6-6
TGTGCCAGCAGCTATACTGGGCTCGAGCAGTACTTC,CASSYTGLEQYF,.,.,TRBJ2-7,TRBV4-2
TGTGCCAGCTCACCAAGCGGCAGCTCCTACGAGCAGTACTTC,CASSPSGSSYEQYF,.,.,TRBJ2-7,TRBV18
TGCGCCAGCAGCCAAGGCGACAGGGAAAGGGGAAAACTGTTTTTT,CASSQGDRERGKLFF,TRBD1,once,TRBJ1-4,TRBV4-1
TGTGCCACCAGCTATACAGTGAACTCTGGAGTCACCATATATTTT,CATSYTVNSGVTIYF,.,.,TRBJ1-3,TRBV15
TGTGCCAGCAAGGCGGGAGTGGGCACAGATACGCAGTATTTT,CASKAGVGTDTQYF,TRBD2,.,TRBJ2-3,TRBV2
TGTGCCAGCAGGCTCGCGGGAGGGGGGTTTCAGCCCCAGCATTTT,CASRLAGGGFQPQHF,.,.,TRBJ1-5,TRBV27
TGTGCCAGCAGCCCCAAAGGGGGGAACGAGCAGTACTTC,CASSPKGGNEQYF,.,.,TRBJ2-7,TRBV5-5
TGTGCCAGCAGTCGCAAGGGTAACGAAAAACTGTTTTTT,CASSRKGNEKLFF,.,.,TRBJ1-4,TRBV6-5
TGTGCCAGCAGCCAAGTGGGCCTCGCGGGAGGCTCCTACAATGAGCAGTTCTTC,CASSQVGLAGGSYNEQFF,TRBD2,.,TRBJ2-1,TRBV4-2
TGCGCCAGCAGCTTGGGAGGGACAGGGTTCTACGAGCAGTACTTC,CASSLGGTGFYEQYF,TRBD1,few,TRBJ2-7,TRBV5-1
TGTGCCTGGACACGAGGGGGCTCAAACACTGAAGCTTTCTTT,CAWTRGGSNTEAFF,TRBD1,.,TRBJ1-1,TRBV30
TGCGCCAGCAGCTTAAGTCCGGTTGGTGCTAATGAAAAACTGTTTTTT,CASSLSPVGANEKLFF,.,many,TRBJ1-4,TRBV5-1
TGTGCCAGCAGAATCGAGGGACAGGGCTGGACTGAAGCTTTCTTT,CASRIEGQGWTEAFF,TRBD1,.,TRBJ1-1,TRBV6-5
TGTGCCAGCAGCGTAGGGCAGGGCGGGGAGACCCAGTACTTC,CASSVGQGGETQYF,.,.,TRBJ2-5,TRBV9
TGTGCCAGCTCACCGGTAGCGGGAGGACGCGGCAATGAGCAGTTCTTC,CASSPVAGGRGNEQFF,TRBD2,.,TRBJ2-1,TRBV18
TGTGCCAGCAAGGGAGGGGAGCGTGTCACAGATACGCAGTATTTT,CASKGGERVTDTQYF,TRBD2,.,TRBJ2-3,TRBV9